This TCR beta chain emerged from a study of blood T cells in healthy people across ages. Study-wide background: Template switching caught about one barcoded beta molecule for each two T cells.

Whole-study results and caveats: CMV status of donors was not determined, possibly confounding expanded clonotype changes. No conclusive comparison of naive versus antigen-experienced cells was possible with unsorted PBMCs.

PBMCs were isolated at a quantity of at least 7 million per sample. This clonotype was seen a handful of times. What it binds is unknown. A read error may produce the germline difference seen at one junction end. The V gene's germline CDR1 is KGHSH and CDR2 LQKENI. There are 14 residues in the CDR3. Primers used in a second PCR of roughly 7 to 11 cycles were a sample-barcoded 5' primer and a J-beta primer mix. Each CDR3 protein gets one entry after TCRdb re-called the 5' RACE reads with MiXCR. Altogether over 1,500,000 distinct CDR3 sequences are present, around 50% being singletons, with the ten largest covering 2% to 2.5%.

The chain is built from TRBV18 and TRBJ1-2; D is ambiguous. The sequence was collected from a woman in her thirties or forties in good health. The sample was blood. CDR3 amino acids: CASSPTGSNYGYTF. The CDR3 nucleotides are TGCGCCAGCAGCCCGACGGGTTCTAACTATGGCTACACCTTC.